Each of the 21 T cell receptor beta chains below was sequenced from the same sample in a study of shared clonotypes between healthy human individuals. Libraries were prepared by immunoSEQ multiplex PCR; TCRdb keeps only in-frame clonotypes and omits some of them. The data show some 700,000 clones, with about 90% seen just once and 34% held by the top ten. Sequencing was done on a sample of memory CD8+ T cells from PBMCs. The sample's subset: CD45RO+ cells pooled with CCR7-negative TemRA cells. The receptor set was obtained from a man between 18 and 29 years old in good health. Some clones in this sample may be carry-over from other donors' samples.

This clone appeared a single time. The chain is built from TRBV10-3 and TRBJ2-7; D possibly corresponds to TRBD1 (7 bases). The CDR3 covers 13 residues. The V end was cut by 7 bases, the J end by 7 bases, with 17 bases between. Germline V gene data show CDR1 as ENHRY and CDR2 as SYGVKD. CDR3 coding DNA: TGTGCCATCACTTTAGAGGGGGCGGGGGAGCAGTACTTC. Translation gives CAITLEGAGEQYF.

This chain connects TRBV5-6 to TRBJ1-4; D not certain. The ends were cut back, 6 bases at V and 8 bases at J, with 17 bases in the middle. Germline loops: CDR1 SGHDT, CDR2 YYEEEE. CDR3 length equals 14 residues. The CDR3 DNA is TGTGCCAGCACCCGGGGAGGCTGGAAAGAAAAACTGTTTTTT. Translating it yields CASTRGGWKEKLFF.

V is TRBV28 and J is TRBJ2-3, with 7 bases that match TRBD2. This CDR3 spans 16 amino acids. Germline V gives CDR1 MDHEN, CDR2 SYDVKM. V lost 3 bases to trimming and J lost 2 bases; unmatched junction nucleotides: 8. Here the CDR3 reads CASSFMWEGTTDTQYF. In DNA, the CDR3 is TGTGCCAGCAGTTTTATGTGGGAGGGCACCACAGATACGCAGTATTTT.

The chain employs TRBV28 and TRBJ2-4; D is uncertain. Trimming pared 3 bases from V and 1 base from J, leaving 16 bases between. This CDR3 comprises 17 residues. Per germline, CDR1 MDHEN and CDR2 SYDVKM. For the CDR3, the DNA is TGTGCCAGCAGTTTTGTCCTTGTCGCGAGGGCCAAAAACATTCAGTACTTC. Protein sequence: CASSFVLVARAKNIQYF.

Turning to this clone: The limits of the CDR3 on the DNA are not certain, so only TCRdb's listed CDR3 is given. The CDR3 loop is CASSSSGFLGQGFPEAFF. This chain uses TRBV7-2 with TRBJ1-1; the tabulated D call, TRBD1, remains unverified against the DNA. The CDR3 sequence runs 18 residues, both termini included. Germline V gene data show CDR1 as SGHTA and CDR2 as FQGNSA.

The chain carries TRBV27 and TRBJ1-5, with a possible D match to TRBD1 (6 bases). V was pared by 4 bases and J by 4 bases, with 14 bases between. Germline CDR1 and CDR2: MNHEY and SMNVEV (reference sequence). CDR3 size: 15 residues. CDR3 in amino acids: CASSSGAQGNQPQHF. For the CDR3, the DNA is TGTGCCAGCAGTTCGGGAGCTCAGGGGAATCAGCCCCAGCATTTT.

The chain recombines TRBV7-8 with TRBJ2-3; 7 bases agree with TRBD2. The CDR3 is 18 amino acids. The germline V gene has CDR1 SGHVS and CDR2 FQNEAQ. Trimming at V came to 0 bases and at J to 2 bases, leaving 11 bases not matched to a gene. The CDR3 DNA follows: TGTGCCAGCAGCTTAGCCATGGGAGGGCCCCCACACACAGATACGCAGTATTTT. Protein product: CASSLAMGGPPHTDTQYF.

The chain uses TRBV25-1 and TRBJ2-2; D might be TRBD2 (5 bases). CDR1 is MGHDK and CDR2 is SYGVNS in the germline V gene. The V end was cut by 5 bases, the J end by 1 base, with 11 bases between. This CDR3 is built from 15 residues. The chain's CDR3 is CASSRPGMNTGELFF. The CDR3 DNA reads as TGTGCCAGCAGTCGTCCGGGGATGAACACCGGGGAGCTGTTTTTT.

The rearrangement links TRBV4-1 to TRBJ2-5, with D unclear. The CDR3 loop spans 16 amino acids. The V and J ends lost 0 bases and 2 bases respectively, with 13 bases between them. Germline V gives CDR1 MGHRA, CDR2 YSYEKL. The DNA of the CDR3 is TGCGCCAGCAGCCAAGATCCGGTAGGGCGGCAAGAGACCCAGTACTTC. This encodes CASSQDPVGRQETQYF.

The V and J genes are TRBV4-3 and TRBJ2-5, with 8 bases identical to TRBD1. Germline loops: CDR1 LGHNA, CDR2 YSLEER. V lost 2 bases and J lost 2; bases outside the gene matches: 13. CDR3 length: 18 residues. CDR3 sequence reads: CASSQQGTGPTAQETQYF. The CDR3 coding sequence is TGCGCCAGCAGCCAACAGGGGACAGGCCCCACGGCGCAAGAGACCCAGTACTTC.

The CDR3 DNA is TGCGCCAGCAGCCAAGATAGGGACCGCGAGCAGTACTTC. Its translation is CASSQDRDREQYF. The chain is built from TRBV4-3 and TRBJ2-7; D possibly matches TRBD1 or TRBD2 (5 bases each). Trimming took off 0 bases at V and 6 bases at J, with 9 bases between the two ends. The length of the CDR3 is 13 residues. CDR1 and CDR2 (germline): LGHNA, YSLEER.

This chain joins TRBV7-6 and TRBJ2-3; 8 nucleotides align to TRBD1. CDR1 and CDR2 from the germline V gene are SGHVS and FNYEAQ. The CDR3 totals 16 residues. The ends lost 0 bases at V and 3 bases at J; junction bases unmatched: 5. CDR3 nucleotide sequence: TGTGCCAGCAGCTTAGCGAGCAGGGGGCAGACAGATACGCAGTATTTT. Translating it yields CASSLASRGQTDTQYF.

This clone was detected once. This chain connects TRBV15 to TRBJ2-2; 8 bases agree with TRBD1. The trim removed 5 bases at V and 0 bases at J, leaving 11 bases unmatched. The CDR3 runs 18 residues. Per the germline V gene, CDR1 is LNHNV and CDR2 is YYDKDF (reference sequence). Here the CDR3 reads CATSSFLLTGANTGELFF. For the CDR3, the DNA is TGTGCCACCAGCTCCTTTCTACTGACAGGGGCGAACACCGGGGAGCTGTTTTTT. Full variable domain (outside the CDR3, taken from reference TRBV15 and TRBJ2-2): DAMVIQNPRYQVTQFGKPVTLSCSQTLNHNVMYWYQQKSSQAPKLLFHYYDKDFNNEADTPDNFQSRRPNTSFCFLDIRSPGLGDTAMYLCATSSFLLTGANTGELFFGEGSRLTVL.

V usage is TRBV10-2 and J usage is TRBJ2-7; 9 bases align to TRBD2. V lost 8 bases to trimming and J lost 1 base; unmatched junction nucleotides: 6. Germline V gene lookup returns CDR1 WSHSY and CDR2 SAAADI. The CDR3 covers 14 residues. The CDR3 here is CASGLAGLSYEQYF. The DNA for the CDR3 is TGCGCCAGCGGCCTAGCGGGATTGTCCTACGAGCAGTACTTC.

The chain employs TRBV11-2 and TRBJ2-7; D tentatively reads TRBD1 or TRBD2 (5 bases each). The germline V gene has CDR1 SGHAT and CDR2 FQNNGV. Trimming took off 1 base at V and 5 bases at J, with 12 bases between the two ends. The CDR3 has 14 amino acids. The CDR3 reads CASSLAGRSDEQYF. CDR3 in DNA: TGTGCCAGCAGCTTAGCGGGACGATCCGACGAGCAGTACTTC.

This chain links TRBV28 with TRBJ2-7, with 8 nucleotides matching TRBD2. The CDR3 spans 15 residues. Germline trimming cut 3 bases from V and 2 bases from J; bases unmatched to any gene: 6. Germline lookup yields CDR1 MDHEN and CDR2 SYDVKM. CDR3 DNA sequence: TGTGCCAGCAGTTTGATAGCGGGAATAACCTACGAGCAGTACTTC. Its protein product is CASSLIAGITYEQYF.

The CDR3 nucleotides read TGTGCCAGCAGGCCCGTGGAGGGGTACGCTGAAGCTTTCTTT. This gives the protein CASRPVEGYAEAFF. The chain has TRBV2 and TRBJ1-1; D may be TRBD1 (5 bases). This CDR3 contains 14 residues. Germline values: CDR1 SNHLY, CDR2 FYNNEI. Trimming took off 6 bases at V and 6 bases at J, with 17 bases between the two ends.

The chain employs TRBV28 and TRBJ2-3; D uncertain. The CDR3 is 15 residues long. The germline V and J ends were trimmed by 1 base and 0 bases, with 8 bases remaining between them. Looked up from germline, CDR1 is MDHEN and CDR2 is SYDVKM. The CDR3, as DNA: TGTGCCAGCAGTTTATTTCTGGGTAGCACAGATACGCAGTATTTT. It encodes CASSLFLGSTDTQYF.

V usage is TRBV19 and J usage is TRBJ1-1, with a weak D call TRBD1 (5 bases). This CDR3 comprises 13 residues. The V gene's germline CDR1 is LNHDA and CDR2 SQIVND (reference sequence). Between the trimmed V and J ends, which lost 2 bases and 4 bases, there was a span of 8 bases. The CDR3 loop reads CASSIQGRTEAFF. The DNA of the CDR3 is TGTGCCAGTAGTATACAGGGACGCACTGAAGCTTTCTTT.

V usage is TRBV28 and J usage is TRBJ2-7, with 8 bases aligning to TRBD2. Per the germline V gene, CDR1 is MDHEN and CDR2 is SYDVKM. J lost 1 base, V lost 1 base, and 9 bases had no gene match. CDR3 length equals 17 residues. The CDR3 region is CASSLSRGREVSYEQYF. CDR3 DNA sequence: TGTGCCAGCAGTTTATCCCGAGGGCGGGAGGTTTCCTACGAGCAGTACTTC.

The gene calls are TRBV27 and TRBJ2-7, with D perhaps TRBD2 (6 bases). Germline-derived CDR1 and CDR2 are MNHEY and SMNVEV (reference sequence). The CDR3 contains 15 residues. V was clipped by 5 bases and J by 5 bases, with 19 bases between them. The CDR3 region has the DNA TGTGCCAGCAGTCCTCTTCGGGGGTCACACGACGAGCAGTACTTC. The encoded protein is CASSPLRGSHDEQYF.